This T cell receptor beta chain derives from a study of glioma-infiltrating T cells. The study, taken as a whole, reports: Very few CDR3 sequences were shared between tissue and blood. Above-expected tissue-blood divergence occurred in all gliomas, most in low-grade ones.

Amplification of TCR alpha and beta CDR3 regions from RNA used iRepertoire nested multiplex PCR. For one-step reverse transcription and amplification, about 90-450 ng of tissue mRNA or PBMC total RNA was used. TCRdb redid the calling of the multiplex PCR reads with MiXCR, one entry per CDR3 protein. The table records around 130,000 distinct CDR3 sequences, 24% of them present only once. In germline, CDR1 is MNHNS, CDR2 SASEGT. The CDR3 has 12 amino acids. To note about this clonotype: The antigen is not known.

The V gene is TRBV6-1, the J gene TRBJ2-7, with TRBD1 matching 7 bases. Sequenced: glioma tissue, nonneoplastic brain tissue, or PBMCs (not recorded which). The sequence derives from a human donor with low-grade glioma or glioblastoma, undergoing nonglioma brain surgery, or in good health (not recorded which). CDR3 in amino acids: CASNLDRDERYV. The CDR3 bases are TGTGCCAGCAACCTAGACAGGGACGAGCGGTACGTC.